Listed here is a single T cell receptor (beta chain). This entry comes from a study of blood T cell repertoires in COVID-19. TCRdb's table, derived via immunoSEQ multiplex PCR, lists solely in-frame clones and lacks some. The data show about 44,000 clones, with about 86% seen just once and less than 50% held by the top ten. The sample comprised peripheral blood. This TCR was recovered from a human donor in a cohort sampled during active COVID-19.

CDR3 sequence (DNA): TGTGCCAGCAGTTTGGGAGACAGGCCTTTCGATGAGCAGTTCTTC. Protein product: CASSLGDRPFDEQFF. The chain recombines TRBV28 with TRBJ2-1, with D tentatively TRBD1 (6 bases). V lost 3 bases to trimming and J lost 8 bases, with 17 bases between them. Germline CDR1 is MDHEN and CDR2 is SYDVKM. This CDR3 contains 15 residues.